These 22 T cell receptor beta chains came from one sample sequenced in a study of glioma-infiltrating T cells after dendritic cell vaccination (dated by TCRdb to about 2016). The library was produced with the immunoSEQ multiplex PCR assay. TCRdb provides this immuneACCESS table in a form limited to in-frame rearrangements. Some clones are lacking; in checked studies, under half of them reflect an unresolved V gene, and why the rest are absent is not known. A total of roughly 98,000 clones appear in this sample, 86% of them only once. The top ten constitute about a sixth of the sample. Sample: blood, taken before dendritic cell vaccination. The receptors stem from a human donor with glioblastoma.

The genes are TRBV7-3 and TRBJ2-3, with D possibly TRBD2 on 5 matching bases. V lost 8 bases and J 4 bases, leaving 7 bases between the germline ends. CDR1 and CDR2 from the germline V gene are SGHTA and FQGTGA. The CDR3 extends over 11 amino acids. In DNA form, the CDR3 reads TGTGCCAGCGGAGGCCCAGATACGCAGTATTTT. This translates into CASGGPDTQYF.

This sequence joins TRBV11-1 and TRBJ1-6, with TRBD1 as a possible D gene (5 bases). Looked up from germline, CDR1 is SGHAT and CDR2 is FQDESV (reference sequence). This CDR3 region has 17 residues. Trimming removed 1 base at V and 7 bases at J, with 17 bases between. In DNA, the CDR3 is TGTGCCAGCAGCTTAGATCTCGACAGTCTATCGAATTCACCCCTCCACTTT. Residues: CASSLDLDSLSNSPLHF.

The CDR3 region is CASSRTDTQLEKLFF. DNA of the CDR3: TGCGCCAGCAGCCGCACGGACACCCAACTGGAAAAACTGTTTTTT. The V gene is TRBV5-1, the J gene TRBJ1-4; possible D gene TRBD1, 5 bases. V dropped 4 bases and J dropped 8 bases, with 18 bases sitting between them. Germline CDR1 is SGHRS and CDR2 is YFSETQ. The CDR3 has 15 amino acids.

This clone was seen only once. The CDR3 loop reads CASSLDVSGGAAYNEQFF. DNA of the CDR3: TGCGCCAGCAGCTTGGACGTAAGCGGGGGGGCCGCCTACAATGAGCAGTTCTTC. The chain has TRBV5-1 and TRBJ2-1; 10 nucleotides line up with TRBD2. V was clipped by 0 bases and J by 2 bases; unmatched bases: 8. The CDR3 is made up of 18 amino acids. The germline CDR1 and CDR2 sequences are SGHRS and YFSETQ.

The rearrangement links TRBV4-1 to TRBJ2-2; weak D call: TRBD1 (5 bases). CDR1 and CDR2 from the germline V gene are MGHRA and YSYEKL. The CDR3 is 16 amino acids. Trimming cost V 4 bases and J 1 base, with 13 bases left between them. This CDR3 reads CASSPEQGLNTGELFF. The CDR3 nucleotides read TGCGCCAGCAGCCCCGAGCAGGGTTTGAACACCGGGGAGCTGTTTTTT.

The chain combines TRBV9 with TRBJ2-3; 9 bases align to TRBD1. The V and J ends lost 0 bases and 6 bases, in that order; junction bases with no gene match: 11. Germline V gene sequence: CDR1 SGDLS, CDR2 YYNGEE. CDR3 size: 17 residues. CDR3 DNA: TGTGCCAGCAGCGTAGACCCCGGGACAGGGTCTCGGGATACGCAGTATTTT. It encodes CASSVDPGTGSRDTQYF.

Comments on this clone: Other DNA sequences in the same sample also yield this CDR3. The V call is TRBV27, the J call TRBJ1-4; 10 bases match TRBD1. CDR1 and CDR2 from the germline V gene are MNHEY and SMNVEV (reference sequence). There are 18 residues in the CDR3. The V and J ends lost 6 bases and 4 bases, in that order; junction bases with no gene match: 14. CDR3: CASSPIFGTGEINEKLFF. The CDR3 region has the DNA TGTGCCAGCAGCCCTATTTTCGGGACAGGGGAAATTAATGAAAAACTGTTTTTT.

This chain joins TRBV6-5 and TRBJ2-1, with D possibly TRBD1 on 6 matching bases. The V gene lost 0 bases and the J gene lost 3 bases, with 6 bases spanning the gap. The CDR3 runs 14 residues. The germline CDR1 and CDR2 sequences are MNHEY and SVGAGI. DNA of the CDR3: TGTGCCAGCAGTTACTCGGACAGCTACAATGAGCAGTTCTTC. It codes for CASSYSDSYNEQFF.

A few counts support this clone. The chain carries TRBV6-1 and TRBJ1-2; perhaps TRBD1 as D (6 bases). The CDR3 contains 13 residues. Germline V gene sequence: CDR1 MNHNS, CDR2 SASEGT. The V end lost 5 bases, the J end lost 8 bases, and 15 bases lay between the germline ends. The CDR3 coding sequence is TGTGCCAGCAGTCTACAGGGTTTTTACGGCTACACCTTC. This sequence encodes CASSLQGFYGYTF.

CDR3 coding DNA: TGTGCCAGCAGCTTACAGGGTCGTTCACCCCTCCACTTT. Residues: CASSLQGRSPLHF. The chain couples TRBV11-2 to TRBJ1-6; D may be TRBD1 (5 bases). Germline assignment: CDR1 SGHAT and CDR2 FQNNGV. CDR3 length: 13 amino acids. V was clipped by 2 bases and J by 9 bases, with 8 bases between them. Based on the CDR3 plus reference TRBV11-2 and TRBJ1-6, the full variable domain is EAGVAQSPRYKIIEKRQSVAFWCNPISGHATLYWYQQILGQGPKLLIQFQNNGVVDDSQLPKDRFSAERLKGVDSTLKIQPAKLEDSAVYLCASSLQGRSPLHFGNGTRLTVT.

This rearrangement joins TRBV28 to TRBJ2-3, with D possibly being TRBD2 (5 bases). This CDR3 region has 13 residues. The germline CDR1 and CDR2 sequences are MDHEN and SYDVKM. V dropped 5 bases and J dropped 3 bases, with 9 bases sitting between them. CDR3 protein: CASSPPGTDTQYF. CDR3 DNA sequence: TGTGCCAGCAGTCCACCGGGAACAGATACGCAGTATTTT.

CDR3 amino acids: CASISDRSSGNTIYF. The CDR3 bases are TGTGCCAGCATCTCCGACAGAAGCTCTGGAAACACCATATATTTT. V gene TRBV7-9 combines with J gene TRBJ1-3, with D perhaps matching TRBD1 (5 bases). The CDR3 is 15 amino acids. Germline V gives CDR1 SEHNR, CDR2 FQNEAQ (reference sequence). With 7 bases removed from V and 0 bases from J, the gap between germline ends came to 13 bases.

In this sample, this clone turned up a few times. In DNA form, the CDR3 reads TGTGCCAGCAGTTACTTCGAGCGGAGCACTGAAGCTTTCTTT. Amino acid sequence: CASSYFERSTEAFF. J is TRBJ1-1 and V is TRBV6-5, with D uncertain. This CDR3 is built from 14 residues. Germline assignment: CDR1 MNHEY and CDR2 SVGAGI. V dropped 1 base and J dropped 4 bases, with 10 bases sitting between them.

This sequence joins TRBV4-1 and TRBJ1-6; D possibly corresponds to TRBD1 (5 bases). Per germline, CDR1 MGHRA and CDR2 YSYEKL. The CDR3 is 14 amino acids. V lost 5 bases and J lost 6, with 11 bases in between. The CDR3 region has the DNA TGCGCCAGCAGCTTGGGACTGATTAATTCACCCCTCCACTTT. Translation gives CASSLGLINSPLHF.

The chain is built from TRBV9 and TRBJ2-3, with TRBD2 identical over 11 bases. Germline assignment: CDR1 SGDLS and CDR2 YYNGEE. The CDR3 spans 16 residues. V shed 3 bases, J shed 1 base, and the junction held 4 bases outside the gene matches. The CDR3 here is CASSAVAGGGTDTQYF. The CDR3 bases are TGTGCCAGCAGCGCAGTAGCGGGAGGGGGCACAGATACGCAGTATTTT. The variable domain in full, completed from reference TRBV9 and TRBJ2-3, reads DSGVTQTPKHLITATGQRVTLRCSPRSGDLSVYWYQQSLDQGLQFLIQYYNGEERAKGNILERFSAQQFPDLHSELNLSSLELGDSALYFCASSAVAGGGTDTQYFGPGTRLTVL.

This chain connects TRBV5-1 to TRBJ2-3, with D possibly matching TRBD2 (7 bases). Germline values: CDR1 SGHRS, CDR2 YFSETQ. Trimming took off 6 bases at V and 4 bases at J, with 18 bases between the two ends. The CDR3 contains 15 residues. This CDR3 is CASTPTSGGPDTQYF. The CDR3 coding sequence is TGCGCCAGCACCCCCACCTCGGGGGGCCCAGATACGCAGTATTTT.

The chain couples TRBV5-1 to TRBJ2-1; TRBD1 matches 10 bases. Trimming at V came to 5 bases and at J to 3 bases, leaving 5 bases not matched to a gene. The germline gives CDR1 SGHRS, CDR2 YFSETQ. The CDR3 is 15 amino acids. CDR3 coding DNA: TGCGCCAGCAGAGAGGGACAGGGGATCTACAATGAGCAGTTCTTC. Amino acids: CASREGQGIYNEQFF.

The chain uses TRBV7-6 and TRBJ2-1; 8 bases fit TRBD1. This CDR3 contains 16 residues. Germline CDR1 is SGHVS and CDR2 is FNYEAQ. V was clipped by 2 bases and J by 2 bases; unmatched bases: 5. CDR3 sequence (DNA): TGTGCCAGCAGCTTAACAGGGGGTGAGACCTACAATGAGCAGTTCTTC. Protein sequence: CASSLTGGETYNEQFF.

The chain carries TRBV21-1 and TRBJ1-1; the table's D call, TRBD1, was not checked against the DNA. TRBV21-1 corresponds to a pseudogene. This CDR3 has 13 amino acids. The CDR3 sequence is CASRDSKDTEAFF. Written as DNA, the CDR3 is TGTGCCAGCAGGGACAGCAAAGACACTGAAGCTTTCTTT.

This chain links TRBV4-3 with TRBJ1-3, with 8 bases that match TRBD1. Germline loops: CDR1 LGHNA, CDR2 YSLEER. The V and J ends lost 0 bases and 0 bases, in that order; junction bases with no gene match: 4. The CDR3 sequence is 17 residues long. In DNA, the CDR3 is TGCGCCAGCAGCCAAGATATGGGACAGGACTCTGGAAACACCATATATTTT. It yields the protein CASSQDMGQDSGNTIYF.

V gene TRBV5-1 combines with J gene TRBJ2-3, with D uncertain. V shed 1 base and J shed 4 bases, with 10 bases lying between them. Germline assignment: CDR1 SGHRS and CDR2 YFSETQ. This CDR3 comprises 14 residues. CDR3 in amino acids: CASSLTSPPDTQYF. The CDR3 coding sequence is TGCGCCAGCAGCTTGACCAGTCCCCCAGATACGCAGTATTTT.

The chain recombines TRBV9 with TRBJ2-1, with 7 bases identical to TRBD1. The CDR3 sequence is 11 residues long. Germline lookup yields CDR1 SGDLS and CDR2 YYNGEE. The ends lost 7 bases at V and 9 bases at J; junction bases unmatched: 4. CDR3 nucleotide sequence: TGTGCCAGCGGTCACAGGGGTGAGCAGTTCTTC. Residues: CASGHRGEQFF.